The present TCR beta chain was sequenced within a study of CD8 T cells in ankylosing spondylitis. Study conclusions and caveats: Characteristic, it appeared, of ankylosing spondylitis blood was a TCR beta motif of roughly eight highly homologous variants.

TCRdb analysed the 5' RACE reads with MiXCR anew, one entry per CDR3 protein. The repertoire holds roughly 150,000 distinct CDR3 sequences, with around a tenth as singletons. The junction had 5 bases not matched to a gene; V was cut back by 4 bases and J by 5 bases. The CDR3 length is 13 residues. Germline values: CDR1 DFQATT, CDR2 SNEGSKA (reference sequence). Concerning this clonotype itself: Its target is unknown.

The gene calls are TRBV20-1 and TRBJ2-7; 10 nucleotides match TRBD2. Specimen: blood, either unsorted or a sorted T cell fraction (not recorded which). This TCR was sampled from a female donor with ankylosing spondylitis or in good health (not recorded which). The CDR3 DNA is TGCAGTGCTACTTCTAGCGGGGGTAACGAGCAGTACTTC. Its translation: CSATSSGGNEQYF.